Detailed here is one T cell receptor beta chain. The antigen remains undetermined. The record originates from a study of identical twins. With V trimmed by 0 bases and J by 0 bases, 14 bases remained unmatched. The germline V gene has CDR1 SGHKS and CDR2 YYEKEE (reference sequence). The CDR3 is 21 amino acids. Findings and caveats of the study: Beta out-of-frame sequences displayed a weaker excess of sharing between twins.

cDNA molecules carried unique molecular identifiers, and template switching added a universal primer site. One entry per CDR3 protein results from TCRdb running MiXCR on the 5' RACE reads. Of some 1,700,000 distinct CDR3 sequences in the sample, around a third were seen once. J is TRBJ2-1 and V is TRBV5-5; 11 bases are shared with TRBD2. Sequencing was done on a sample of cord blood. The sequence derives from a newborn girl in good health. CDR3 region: CASSLELRLAGGLSSYNEQFF. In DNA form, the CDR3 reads TGTGCCAGCAGCTTGGAGTTGCGCCTAGCGGGGGGCCTTAGCTCCTACAATGAGCAGTTCTTC.